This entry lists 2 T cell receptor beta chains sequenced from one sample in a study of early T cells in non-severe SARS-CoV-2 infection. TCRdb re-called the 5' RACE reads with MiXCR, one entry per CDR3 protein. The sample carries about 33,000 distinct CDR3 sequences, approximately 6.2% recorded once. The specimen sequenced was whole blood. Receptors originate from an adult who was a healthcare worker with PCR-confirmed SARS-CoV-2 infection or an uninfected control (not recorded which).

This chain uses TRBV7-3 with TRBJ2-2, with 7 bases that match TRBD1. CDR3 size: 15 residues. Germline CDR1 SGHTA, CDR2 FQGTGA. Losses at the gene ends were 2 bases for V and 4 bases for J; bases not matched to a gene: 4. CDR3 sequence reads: CASSLPTGSTGELFF. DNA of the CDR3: TGTGCCAGCAGCTTACCGACAGGGTCCACCGGGGAGCTGTTTTTT.

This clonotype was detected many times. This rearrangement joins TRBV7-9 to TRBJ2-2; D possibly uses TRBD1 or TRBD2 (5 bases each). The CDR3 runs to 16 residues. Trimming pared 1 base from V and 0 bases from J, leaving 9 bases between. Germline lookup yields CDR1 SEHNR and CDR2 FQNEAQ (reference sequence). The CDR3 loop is CASSLDGGTNTGELFF. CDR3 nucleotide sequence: TGTGCCAGCAGCTTAGATGGGGGAACGAACACCGGGGAGCTGTTTTTT.